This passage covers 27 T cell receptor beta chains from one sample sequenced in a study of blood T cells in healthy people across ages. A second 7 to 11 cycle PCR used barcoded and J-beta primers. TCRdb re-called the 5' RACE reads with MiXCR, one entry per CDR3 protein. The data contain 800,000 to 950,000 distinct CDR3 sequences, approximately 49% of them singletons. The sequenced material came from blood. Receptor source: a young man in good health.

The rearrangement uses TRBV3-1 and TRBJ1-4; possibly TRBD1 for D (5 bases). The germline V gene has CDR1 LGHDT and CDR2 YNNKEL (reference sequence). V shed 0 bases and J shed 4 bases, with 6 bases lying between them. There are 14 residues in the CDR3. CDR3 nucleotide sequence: TGTGCCAGCAGCCAAGAGGGGGGTAATGAAAAACTGTTTTTT. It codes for CASSQEGGNEKLFF.

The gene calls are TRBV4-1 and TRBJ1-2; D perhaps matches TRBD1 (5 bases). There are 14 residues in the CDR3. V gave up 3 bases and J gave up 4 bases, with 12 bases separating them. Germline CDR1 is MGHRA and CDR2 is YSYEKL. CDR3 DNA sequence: TGCGCCAGCAGCCACCAGGGCAAAAGCTATGGCTACACCTTC. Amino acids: CASSHQGKSYGYTF.

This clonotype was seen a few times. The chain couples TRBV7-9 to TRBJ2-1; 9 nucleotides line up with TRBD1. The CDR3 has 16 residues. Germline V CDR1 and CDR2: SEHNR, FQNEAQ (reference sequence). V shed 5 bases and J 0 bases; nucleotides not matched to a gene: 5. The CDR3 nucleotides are TGTGCCAGCAGCCCCAGACAGGGGGTCTCCTACAATGAGCAGTTCTTC. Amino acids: CASSPRQGVSYNEQFF.

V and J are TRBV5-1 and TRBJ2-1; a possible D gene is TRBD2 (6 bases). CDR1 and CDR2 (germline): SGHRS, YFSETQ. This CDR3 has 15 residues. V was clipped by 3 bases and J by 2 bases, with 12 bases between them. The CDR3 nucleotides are TGCGCCAGCAGCTGGGCAGGCGGGACCTACAATGAGCAGTTCTTC. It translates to CASSWAGGTYNEQFF.

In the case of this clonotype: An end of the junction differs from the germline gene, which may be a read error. CDR3 coding DNA: TGTGCTAGCAGCCTCAGACCCCGGGACGGTAACACCGGGGAGCTGTTTTTT. Protein sequence: CASSLRPRDGNTGELFF. This chain uses TRBV7-7 with TRBJ2-2; D may correspond to TRBD1 or TRBD2 (5 bases each). This CDR3 spans 17 amino acids. Looked up from germline, CDR1 is SSHAT and CDR2 is FNYEAQ (reference sequence).

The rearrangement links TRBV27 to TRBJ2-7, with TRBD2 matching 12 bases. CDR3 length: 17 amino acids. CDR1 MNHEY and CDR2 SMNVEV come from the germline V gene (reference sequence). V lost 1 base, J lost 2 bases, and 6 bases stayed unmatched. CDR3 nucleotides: TGTGCCAGCAGTTTATTGGCTAGCGGGAGGGCTACCTACGAGCAGTACTTC. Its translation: CASSLLASGRATYEQYF.

DNA of the CDR3: TGTGCCAGCATTCTGGGACTCGGTGGGGGAGAGCAGTACTTC. This translates into CASILGLGGGEQYF. The V and J genes are TRBV12-3 or TRBV12-4 and TRBJ2-7, with D maybe TRBD2 (6 bases). This CDR3 is built from 14 residues. Trimming cost V 7 bases and J 7 bases, with 20 bases left between them.

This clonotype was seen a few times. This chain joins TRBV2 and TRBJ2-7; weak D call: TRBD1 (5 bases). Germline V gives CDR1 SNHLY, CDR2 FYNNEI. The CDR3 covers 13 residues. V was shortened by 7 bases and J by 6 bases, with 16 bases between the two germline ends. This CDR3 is CASMPGPRGEQYF. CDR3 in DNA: TGTGCCAGCATGCCAGGGCCACGAGGCGAGCAGTACTTC.

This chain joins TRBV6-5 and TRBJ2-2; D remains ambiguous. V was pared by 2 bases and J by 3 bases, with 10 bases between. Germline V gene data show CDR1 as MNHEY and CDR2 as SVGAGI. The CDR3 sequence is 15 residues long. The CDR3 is CASSYRAEDTGELFF. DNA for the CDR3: TGTGCCAGCAGTTACCGAGCTGAGGACACCGGGGAGCTGTTTTTT.

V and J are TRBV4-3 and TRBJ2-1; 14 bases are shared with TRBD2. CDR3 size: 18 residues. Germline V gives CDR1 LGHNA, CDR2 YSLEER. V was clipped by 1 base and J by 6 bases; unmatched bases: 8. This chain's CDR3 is CASSQVVTGTSGSNEQFF. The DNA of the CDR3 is TGCGCCAGCAGCCAAGTCGTTACCGGGACTAGCGGGAGCAATGAGCAGTTCTTC.

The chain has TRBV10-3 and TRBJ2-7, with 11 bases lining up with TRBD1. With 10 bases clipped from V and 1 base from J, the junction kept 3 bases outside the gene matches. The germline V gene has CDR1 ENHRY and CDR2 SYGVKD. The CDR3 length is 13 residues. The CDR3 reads CATRDRGSYEQYF. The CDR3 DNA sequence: TGTGCCACACGGGACAGGGGGTCCTACGAGCAGTACTTC.

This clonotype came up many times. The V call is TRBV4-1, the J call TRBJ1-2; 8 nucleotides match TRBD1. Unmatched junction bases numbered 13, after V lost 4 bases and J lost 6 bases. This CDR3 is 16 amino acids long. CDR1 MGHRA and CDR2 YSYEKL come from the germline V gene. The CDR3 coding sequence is TGCGCCAGCAGCCGCGTTGACAGGGGTGTTTCGGATGGCTACACCTTC. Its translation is CASSRVDRGVSDGYTF.

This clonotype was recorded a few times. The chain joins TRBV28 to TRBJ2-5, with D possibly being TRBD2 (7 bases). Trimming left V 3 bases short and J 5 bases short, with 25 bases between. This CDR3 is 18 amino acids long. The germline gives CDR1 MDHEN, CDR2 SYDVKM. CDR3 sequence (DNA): TGTGCCAGCAGTTTCCCTCTGTCTTTAGAGGGGGGGTTGGAGACCCAGTACTTC. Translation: CASSFPLSLEGGLETQYF.

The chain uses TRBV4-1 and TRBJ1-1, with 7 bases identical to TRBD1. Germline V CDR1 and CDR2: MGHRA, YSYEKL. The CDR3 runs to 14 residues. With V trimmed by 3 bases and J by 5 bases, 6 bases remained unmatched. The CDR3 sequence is CASSQTGSGTEAFF. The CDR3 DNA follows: TGCGCCAGCAGCCAGACAGGGAGTGGGACTGAAGCTTTCTTT.

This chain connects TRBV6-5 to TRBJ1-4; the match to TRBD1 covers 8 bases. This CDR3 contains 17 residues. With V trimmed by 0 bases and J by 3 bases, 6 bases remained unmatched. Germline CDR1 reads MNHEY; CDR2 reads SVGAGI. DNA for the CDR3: TGTGCCAGCAGTTACTCCCGGACAGGGCTTCCTAATGAAAAACTGTTTTTT. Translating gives CASSYSRTGLPNEKLFF.

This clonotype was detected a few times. The CDR3 protein is CASSLVAVTAATNEKLFF. The CDR3 DNA sequence: TGTGCCAGCAGCTTAGTCGCCGTGACAGCCGCAACTAATGAAAAACTGTTTTTT. The chain uses TRBV7-2 and TRBJ1-4, with D possibly TRBD1 on 5 matching bases. Germline V gene data show CDR1 as SGHTA and CDR2 as FQGNSA. The CDR3 contains 18 residues. V gave up 1 base and J gave up 0 bases, with 15 bases separating them.

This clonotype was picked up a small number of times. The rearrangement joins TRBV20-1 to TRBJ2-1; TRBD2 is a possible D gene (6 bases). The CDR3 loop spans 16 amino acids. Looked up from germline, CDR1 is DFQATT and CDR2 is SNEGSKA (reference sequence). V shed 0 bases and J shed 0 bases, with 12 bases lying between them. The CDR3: CSARDWEASSYNEQFF. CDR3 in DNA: TGCAGTGCTAGAGATTGGGAGGCGAGCTCCTACAATGAGCAGTTCTTC.

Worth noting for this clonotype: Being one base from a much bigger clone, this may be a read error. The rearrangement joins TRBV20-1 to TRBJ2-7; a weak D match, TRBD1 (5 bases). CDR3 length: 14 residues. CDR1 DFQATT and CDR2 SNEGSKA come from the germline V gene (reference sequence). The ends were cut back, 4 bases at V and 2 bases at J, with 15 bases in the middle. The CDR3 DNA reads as TGCAGTGCTACCACAGGCCGGGTCCCCTACGAGCAGTACTTC. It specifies CSATTGRVPYEQYF.

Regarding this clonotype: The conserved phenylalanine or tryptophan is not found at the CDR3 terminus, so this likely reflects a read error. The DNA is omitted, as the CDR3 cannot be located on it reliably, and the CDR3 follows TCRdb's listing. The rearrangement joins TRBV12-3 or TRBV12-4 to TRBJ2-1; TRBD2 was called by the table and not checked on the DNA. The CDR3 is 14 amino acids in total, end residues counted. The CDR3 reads CASTPPRGGYTFGS.

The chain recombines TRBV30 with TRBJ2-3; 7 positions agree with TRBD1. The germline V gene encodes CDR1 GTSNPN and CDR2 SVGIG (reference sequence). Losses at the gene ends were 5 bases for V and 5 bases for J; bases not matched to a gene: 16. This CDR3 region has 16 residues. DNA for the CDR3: TGTGCCTGGTTTCCGAGGGGAACAGGGGACGGAGATACGCAGTATTTT. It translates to CAWFPRGTGDGDTQYF.

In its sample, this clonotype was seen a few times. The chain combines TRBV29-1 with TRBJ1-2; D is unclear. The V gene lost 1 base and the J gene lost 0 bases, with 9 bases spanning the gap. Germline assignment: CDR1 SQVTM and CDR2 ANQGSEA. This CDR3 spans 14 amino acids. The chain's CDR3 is CSVEGVKTNYGYTF. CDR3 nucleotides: TGCAGCGTTGAAGGTGTCAAAACTAACTATGGCTACACCTTC.

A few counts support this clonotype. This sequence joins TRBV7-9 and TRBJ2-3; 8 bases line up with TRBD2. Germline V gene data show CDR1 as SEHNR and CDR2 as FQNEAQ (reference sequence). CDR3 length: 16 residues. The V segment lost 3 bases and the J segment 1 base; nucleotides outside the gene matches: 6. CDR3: CASSFYFSGGTDTQYF. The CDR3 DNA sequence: TGTGCCAGCAGCTTTTACTTTAGCGGGGGCACAGATACGCAGTATTTT.

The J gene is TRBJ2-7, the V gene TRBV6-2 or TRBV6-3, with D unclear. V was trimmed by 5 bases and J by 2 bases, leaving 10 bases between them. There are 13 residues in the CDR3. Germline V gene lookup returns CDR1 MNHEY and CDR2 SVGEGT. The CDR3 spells CASSLEVTYEQYF. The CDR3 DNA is TGTGCCAGCAGTCTCGAGGTGACCTACGAGCAGTACTTC.

DNA of the CDR3: TGTGCCAGCAGCTTAGATGGTCAAGGAGAGACCCAGTACTTC. The encoded protein is CASSLDGQGETQYF. This chain links TRBV7-2 with TRBJ2-5; D unclear. V lost 1 base to trimming and J lost 4 bases, with 10 bases between them. The CDR3 runs 14 residues. Germline V gives CDR1 SGHTA, CDR2 FQGNSA.

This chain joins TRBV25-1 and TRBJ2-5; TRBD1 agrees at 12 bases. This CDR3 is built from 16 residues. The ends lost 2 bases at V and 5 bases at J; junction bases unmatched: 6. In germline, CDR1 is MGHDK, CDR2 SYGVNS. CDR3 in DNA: TGTGCCAGCAGTGAAGCGGGACAGGGGGCTTCGGAGACCCAGTACTTC. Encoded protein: CASSEAGQGASETQYF.

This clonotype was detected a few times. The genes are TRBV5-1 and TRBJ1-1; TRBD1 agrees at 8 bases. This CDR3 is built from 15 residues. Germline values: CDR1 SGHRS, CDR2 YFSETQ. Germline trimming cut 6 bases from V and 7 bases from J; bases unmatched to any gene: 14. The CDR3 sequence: CASKERTGNKDEAFF. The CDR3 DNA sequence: TGCGCCAGCAAAGAGAGGACAGGGAACAAAGATGAAGCTTTCTTT.

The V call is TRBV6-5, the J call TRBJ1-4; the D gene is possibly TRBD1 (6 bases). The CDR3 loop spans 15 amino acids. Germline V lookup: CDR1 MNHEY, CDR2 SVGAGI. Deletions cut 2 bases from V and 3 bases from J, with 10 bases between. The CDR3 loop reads CASSYRGLANEKLFF. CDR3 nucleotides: TGTGCCAGCAGTTACCGGGGGCTGGCTAATGAAAAACTGTTTTTT.